This T cell receptor (beta chain) was recorded in a study of shared clonotypes between healthy human individuals. The overall study: The plates for each donor numbered three CD4 naive, three CD4 memory, two CD8 naive and one CD8 memory.

TCRdb's table, derived via immunoSEQ multiplex PCR, lists solely in-frame clones and lacks some. The sample lists about 2,500,000 clones, over 85% occurring once. Germline V gene lookup returns CDR1 DFQATT and CDR2 SNEGSKA (reference sequence). The V end was cut by 6 bases, the J end by 7 bases, with 7 bases between. The CDR3 is 11 amino acids. The donors, all of them Caucasian adults, lived in Nashville, Tennessee. Subsets obtained from CD4+ cells comprised CD45RA+ naive and CD45RA-negative memory cells. About this clone itself: Its antigen is as yet unknown.

Whole-study results and caveats: Clonotype sharing across four donors was observed for around 5% of naive CD4 clonotypes.

V and J are TRBV20-1 and TRBJ1-6; D gene unclear. The receptor's source is a man younger than 35 in good health. Sequenced input: naive CD4+ T cells sorted from blood. Stated subset: CD45RA+ positively selected. The chain's CDR3 is CSAAKNSPLHF. The CDR3, as DNA: TGCAGTGCGGCGAAGAATTCACCCCTCCACTTT.